These 29 T cell receptor beta chains originate from one sample sequenced in a study of cytomegalovirus exposure and HLA in healthy donors. Primers included in the PCR were 60 Vbeta and 13 Jbeta primers. Only in-frame clones appear in the TCRdb table, and some are missing; sequencing was by immunoSEQ multiplex PCR. The repertoire holds approximately 56,000 clones, with roughly 70% as singletons. Input material: PBMCs. The receptors stem from a woman aged 45-65 years in good health and CMV-seropositive.

The chain couples TRBV7-9 to TRBJ1-2, with 8 positions matching TRBD1. The CDR3 length is 14 residues. Per the germline V gene, CDR1 is SEHNR and CDR2 is FQNEAQ (reference sequence). The junction had 2 bases not matched to a gene; V was cut back by 5 bases and J by 0 bases. CDR3 region: CASSADRANYGYTF. CDR3 DNA: TGTGCCAGCAGCGCGGACAGGGCTAACTATGGCTACACCTTC.

The gene calls are TRBV25-1 and TRBJ2-6; 7 bases line up with TRBD2. The CDR3 covers 18 residues. Per germline, CDR1 MGHDK and CDR2 SYGVNS. V lost 1 base to trimming and J lost 0 bases; unmatched junction nucleotides: 6. As DNA, the CDR3 is TGTGCCAGCAGTGAATTCGGGGGGAAAGACTCTGGGGCCAACGTCCTGACTTTC. It translates to CASSEFGGKDSGANVLTF.

There are a few counts of this clone. This chain joins TRBV13 and TRBJ1-1, with D possibly TRBD1 on 6 matching bases. CDR3 length: 20 residues. Germline V gene sequence: CDR1 PRHDT, CDR2 FYEKMQ (reference sequence). Trimming removed 4 bases at V and 2 bases at J, with 29 bases between. CDR3 coding DNA: TGTGCCAGCAGCTCCCCCCAGGGGAGCAGGGTGGGGCGAGGAAACACTGAAGCTTTCTTT. This translates into CASSSPQGSRVGRGNTEAFF.

This clone was counted once. The J gene is TRBJ2-7, the V gene TRBV18; no firm D call. V was cut by 6 bases and J by 4 bases, with 19 bases left in between. Germline-derived CDR1 and CDR2 are KGHSH and LQKENI. CDR3 length: 15 residues. In nucleotides, the CDR3 is TGTGCCAGCTCGCCTAAGTCCGTTGATGGTTACGAGCAGTACTTC. Translated, it gives CASSPKSVDGYEQYF. The full variable domain, rest sourced from reference TRBV18 and TRBJ2-7, is NAGVMQNPRHLVRRRGQEARLRCSPMKGHSHVYWYRQLPEEGLKFMVYLQKENIIDESGMPKERFSAEFPKEGPSILRIQQVVRGDSAAYFCASSPKSVDGYEQYFGPGTRLTVT.

The chain joins TRBV6-1 to TRBJ2-7; possibly TRBD2 for D (7 bases). The germline gives CDR1 MNHNS, CDR2 SASEGT. Between the trimmed V and J ends, which lost 3 bases and 0 bases, there was a span of 9 bases. This CDR3 has 14 amino acids. Written as DNA, the CDR3 is TGTGCCAGCAGTGAGGGGGGGGCCTCCTACGAGCAGTACTTC. Residues: CASSEGGASYEQYF.

The V and J genes are TRBV27 and TRBJ2-7; no clear D gene. This CDR3 spans 13 amino acids. V shed 3 bases and J shed 2 bases, with 8 bases lying between them. CDR1 is MNHEY, CDR2 SMNVEV, per germline (reference sequence). The CDR3 reads CASSFDSTYEQYF. DNA of the CDR3: TGTGCCAGCAGTTTTGACTCAACCTACGAGCAGTACTTC.

The sample holds a few counts of this clone. The chain recombines TRBV9 with TRBJ2-2; 7 nucleotides align to TRBD2. The germline gives CDR1 SGDLS, CDR2 YYNGEE. There are 16 residues in the CDR3. V was clipped by 4 bases and J by 1 base; unmatched bases: 7. The CDR3 loop reads CASSLASGWNTGELFF. The CDR3 DNA follows: TGTGCCAGCAGCTTAGCTAGCGGCTGGAACACCGGGGAGCTGTTTTTT.

The chain is built from TRBV30 and TRBJ1-5, with D possibly being TRBD1 (5 bases). The CDR3 consists of 12 residues. V lost 5 bases and J lost 7, with 12 bases in between. CDR1 is GTSNPN, CDR2 SVGIG, per germline (reference sequence). The DNA of the CDR3 is TGTGCCTGGTGCAGGGTTGGGCAGCCCCAGCATTTT. This codes for CAWCRVGQPQHF.

V is TRBV5-1 and J is TRBJ2-1; TRBD1 agrees at 10 bases. The V gene end was trimmed by 5 bases and the J gene end by 7 bases; junction bases not matched to a gene: 9. Germline-derived CDR1 and CDR2 are SGHRS and YFSETQ. This CDR3 contains 15 residues. The CDR3 region has the DNA TGCGCCAGCAGTCCTCGGGACAGGGGATTGAATGAGCAGTTCTTC. Translated: CASSPRDRGLNEQFF.

A few counts support this clone. The rearrangement uses TRBV7-2 and TRBJ2-7, with D possibly being TRBD1 (6 bases). Germline V gives CDR1 SGHTA, CDR2 FQGNSA. The CDR3 has 12 residues. Trimming left V 4 bases short and J 6 bases short, with 10 bases between. The CDR3, as DNA: TGTGCCAGCAGCTCGAACAGGGTCGAGCAGTACTTC. Its translation: CASSSNRVEQYF.

The chain is built from TRBV7-2 and TRBJ2-7; TRBD2 is a possible D gene (6 bases). Trimming removed 3 bases from V and 5 bases from J, with 14 bases in between. The germline V gene has CDR1 SGHTA and CDR2 FQGNSA. The CDR3 spans 14 residues. CDR3 in amino acids: CASSFTGSSDEQYF. CDR3 DNA sequence: TGTGCCAGCAGCTTTACCGGGAGTTCTGACGAGCAGTACTTC. Drawing the rest from reference TRBV7-2 and TRBJ2-7, the complete variable domain is GAGVSQSPSNKVTEKGKDVELRCDPISGHTALYWYRQSLGQGLEFLIYFQGNSAPDKSGLPSDRFSAERTGGSVSTLTIQRTQQEDSAVYLCASSFTGSSDEQYFGPGTRLTVT.

In this sample, this clone turned up once. The V and J genes are TRBV19 and TRBJ2-3, with D maybe TRBD1 (6 bases). This CDR3 comprises 16 residues. Trimming took 2 bases from V and 4 from J, leaving 16 bases between them. Looked up from germline, CDR1 is LNHDA and CDR2 is SQIVND (reference sequence). DNA for the CDR3: TGTGCCAGTAGTATAACGTCGGCGGCAGGGGCAGATACGCAGTATTTT. Its translation: CASSITSAAGADTQYF.

The rearrangement joins TRBV18 to TRBJ2-5; D perhaps matches TRBD2 (5 bases). Germline V gives CDR1 KGHSH, CDR2 LQKENI. This CDR3 contains 13 residues. V was clipped by 6 bases and J by 4 bases, with 12 bases between them. The CDR3 sequence: CASSLNRGETQYF. The CDR3 coding sequence is TGTGCCAGCTCGCTCAACCGGGGAGAGACCCAGTACTTC.

This clone occurred a few times. The genes are TRBV28 and TRBJ1-3, with a possible D match to TRBD1 (5 bases). CDR3 length: 16 residues. V was clipped by 8 bases and J by 0 bases, with 17 bases between them. Germline V gene sequence: CDR1 MDHEN, CDR2 SYDVKM. The CDR3 region has the DNA TGTGCCAGCGCGAGTTGGGGGGTCAGCTCTGGAAACACCATATATTTT. The encoded protein is CASASWGVSSGNTIYF.

The gene calls are TRBV4-2 and TRBJ2-4; D unresolved. Germline lookup yields CDR1 LGHNA and CDR2 YNFKEQ. This CDR3 is built from 12 residues. V gave up 3 bases and J gave up 7 bases, with 7 bases separating them. CDR3 nucleotides: TGTGCCAGCAGCCACCCTAAGAACATTCAGTACTTC. It specifies CASSHPKNIQYF.

The V gene is TRBV9, the J gene TRBJ1-6, with 7 nucleotides matching TRBD1. Germline V gene lookup returns CDR1 SGDLS and CDR2 YYNGEE. Unmatched junction bases numbered 5, after V lost 2 bases and J lost 0 bases. The CDR3 has 17 amino acids. The CDR3 coding sequence is TGTGCCAGCAGCGTCGACAGGGACCACTCCTATAATTCACCCCTCCACTTT. Residues: CASSVDRDHSYNSPLHF.

The chain carries TRBV28 and TRBJ1-4; D call uncertain. Germline V gene data show CDR1 as MDHEN and CDR2 as SYDVKM. V lost 1 base, J lost 7 bases, and 10 bases lay in between. This CDR3 has 14 amino acids. The CDR3: CASSLSVVSEKLFF. Written as DNA, the CDR3 is TGTGCCAGCAGTTTATCGGTAGTAAGTGAAAAACTGTTTTTT.

This clone was detected only a few times. The chain links TRBV15 to TRBJ1-2, with D possibly matching TRBD1 (5 bases). Germline V gene lookup returns CDR1 LNHNV and CDR2 YYDKDF (reference sequence). This CDR3 contains 16 residues. The germline V and J ends were trimmed by 0 bases and 2 bases, with 13 bases remaining between them. The CDR3 DNA reads TGTGCCACCAGCAGAGACGACCTTGGGGGGAACTATGGCTACACCTTC. It is translated as CATSRDDLGGNYGYTF.

In its sample, this clone was seen a few times. The V gene is TRBV7-2, the J gene TRBJ2-5; a possible D gene is TRBD2 (5 bases). The germline V and J ends were trimmed by 4 bases and 5 bases, with 17 bases remaining between them. Germline-derived CDR1 and CDR2 are SGHTA and FQGNSA. CDR3 length: 15 amino acids. This chain's CDR3 is CASSSNSGLAETQYF. The CDR3 DNA reads TGTGCCAGCAGCTCCAACTCGGGCCTAGCTGAGACCCAGTACTTC.

V and J are TRBV6-6 and TRBJ1-6; 7 bases align to TRBD1. Germline V gene lookup returns CDR1 MNHNY and CDR2 SVGAGI (reference sequence). This CDR3 spans 15 amino acids. V gave up 6 bases and J gave up 8 bases; unmatched junction bases: 10. DNA of the CDR3: TGTGCCAGCAGGCTTGTCCGGGACAGCCATTCACCCCTCCACTTT. Translating gives CASRLVRDSHSPLHF.

This clone was seen once. The chain combines TRBV2 with TRBJ1-2, with 10 bases identical to TRBD1. In germline, CDR1 is SNHLY, CDR2 FYNNEI. This CDR3 is 15 amino acids long. The V and J ends lost 4 bases and 4 bases, in that order; junction bases with no gene match: 6. This CDR3 is CASSGDRGVFYGYTF. The CDR3 nucleotides read TGTGCCAGCAGTGGGGACAGGGGAGTATTCTATGGCTACACCTTC.

This clone has just a few counts. This sequence joins TRBV28 and TRBJ1-1, with 9 positions matching TRBD1. The CDR3 has 15 residues. Germline CDR1 reads MDHEN; CDR2 reads SYDVKM. V lost 4 bases to trimming and J lost 4 bases; unmatched junction nucleotides: 7. CDR3 coding DNA: TGTGCCAGCAGTTCACAGGGGGCCGGGGTCACTGAAGCTTTCTTT. Its protein product is CASSSQGAGVTEAFF.

The chain uses TRBV15 and TRBJ2-3, with a weak D call TRBD2 (6 bases). V was cut by 3 bases and J by 0 bases, with 13 bases left in between. CDR1 is LNHNV, CDR2 YYDKDF, per germline (reference sequence). This CDR3 region has 16 residues. CDR3 residues: CATSRIGTWSTDTQYF. Written as DNA, the CDR3 is TGTGCCACCAGCAGGATTGGGACTTGGAGCACAGATACGCAGTATTTT.

The chain combines TRBV7-2 with TRBJ2-1, with 7 bases that match TRBD1. The CDR3 is 14 residues long. Germline V gene lookup returns CDR1 SGHTA and CDR2 FQGNSA. The ends lost 6 bases at V and 6 bases at J; junction bases unmatched: 8. CDR3 coding DNA: TGTGCCAGCAGACCAGGGGGTAGGTTCAATGAGCAGTTCTTC. Translation gives CASRPGGRFNEQFF. The full variable domain, its missing parts supplied by reference TRBV7-2 and TRBJ2-1, is GAGVSQSPSNKVTEKGKDVELRCDPISGHTALYWYRQSLGQGLEFLIYFQGNSAPDKSGLPSDRFSAERTGGSVSTLTIQRTQQEDSAVYLCASRPGGRFNEQFFGPGTRLTVL.

V is TRBV5-4 and J is TRBJ2-1; 8 nucleotides align to TRBD2. V shed 4 bases, J shed 6 bases, and the junction held 12 bases outside the gene matches. Germline CDR1 and CDR2: SGHNT and YYREEE (reference sequence). This CDR3 is 16 amino acids long. For the CDR3, the DNA is TGTGCCAGCAGCGTCGTCAAAGCGGGAGCCGTCAATGAGCAGTTCTTC. Translating gives CASSVVKAGAVNEQFF.

For the CDR3, the DNA is TGTGCCAGCAGCACAGCGGGGGGAACCAGAGGTGAGCAGTTCTTC. This codes for CASSTAGGTRGEQFF. The rearrangement uses TRBV7-9 and TRBJ2-1; 9 bases align to TRBD2. The CDR3 sequence is 15 residues long. V lost 5 bases to trimming and J lost 9 bases; unmatched junction nucleotides: 11. Looked up from germline, CDR1 is SEHNR and CDR2 is FQNEAQ (reference sequence).

CDR3 in DNA: TGTGCCAGTAGTGGAGGGAGGGAGACCCAGTACTTC. Amino acid sequence: CASSGGRETQYF. This rearrangement joins TRBV19 to TRBJ2-5, with D possibly TRBD2 on 6 matching bases. Deletions cut 5 bases from V and 5 bases from J, with 9 bases between. The CDR3 totals 12 residues. The V gene's germline CDR1 is LNHDA and CDR2 SQIVND (reference sequence).

This clone was seen more than once but under ten times. The rearrangement links TRBV2 to TRBJ2-7, with D tentatively TRBD1 (8 bases). The CDR3 runs to 14 residues. The V end was cut by 5 bases, the J end by 2 bases, with 13 bases between. Germline V CDR1 and CDR2: SNHLY, FYNNEI. This CDR3 reads CASSRQGTTYEQYF. CDR3 in DNA: TGTGCCAGCAGTCGACAGGGGACTACCTACGAGCAGTACTTC. The whole variable domain, filled in from reference TRBV2 and TRBJ2-7, reads EPEVTQTPSHQVTQMGQEVILRCVPISNHLYFYWYRQILGQKVEFLVSFYNNEISEKSEIFDDQFSVERPDGSNFTLKIRSTKLEDSAMYFCASSRQGTTYEQYFGPGTRLTVT.

This chain uses TRBV5-1 with TRBJ2-1, with TRBD2 matching 14 bases. This CDR3 has 15 residues. The J segment lost 9 bases and the V segment lost 4 bases, leaving 6 bases of the junction unmatched. Germline-derived CDR1 and CDR2 are SGHRS and YFSETQ. The chain's CDR3 is CASSQGTSGSTEQFF. CDR3 DNA: TGCGCCAGCAGCCAGGGGACTAGCGGGAGTACTGAGCAGTTCTTC. Together with reference TRBV5-1 and TRBJ2-1, the CDR3 gives the full variable domain: KAGVTQTPRYLIKTRGQQVTLSCSPISGHRSVSWYQQTPGQGLQFLFEYFSETQRNKGNFPGRFSGRQFSNSRSEMNVSTLELGDSALYLCASSQGTSGSTEQFFGPGTRLTVL.